The clone carrying this T cell receptor (beta chain) occurred many times. Its antigen is as yet unknown. From the 5' RACE reads, TCRdb called clonotypes with MiXCR, one entry per CDR3 protein. The table includes 200,000 to 250,000 distinct CDR3 sequences, around 19% detected once. V shed 2 bases and J shed 7 bases, with 8 bases lying between them. CDR1 and CDR2 from the germline V gene are SQVTM and ANQGSEA. CDR3 length: 12 residues. The sample comes from a study of CD8 T cells in ankylosing spondylitis. Findings of the study overall: In ankylosing spondylitis patients, matched synovial fluid reportedly showed significant enrichment of disease-linked clones. Certain motif variants had earlier been reported in reactive arthritis synovial fluid and blood. Disease-linked clones were found to be CD8+ and relatively rare in peripheral blood. Ankylosing spondylitis blood appeared to carry a characteristic TCR beta motif of several highly homologous variants.

V usage is TRBV29-1 and J usage is TRBJ2-2; D gene ambiguous. This TCR came from a male donor with ankylosing spondylitis. The material sequenced was blood, either unsorted or a sorted T cell fraction (not recorded which). Written as DNA, the CDR3 is TGCAGCGTTGAATGGGCGGACGGGGAGCTGTTTTTT. It is translated as CSVEWADGELFF.